Shown below are 27 T cell receptor beta chains from a single sample sequenced in a study of radiotherapy plus CTLA-4 blockade in lung cancer. The assay was immunoSEQ multiplex PCR, and TCRdb's table has in-frame clones only and misses some. This sample has some 73,000 clones, with over 70% found just once. This specimen consisted of peripheral blood, obtained from a patient treated with radiotherapy plus ipilimumab. These receptors were taken from a human donor with non-small cell lung cancer whose response to radiotherapy plus ipilimumab could not be evaluated. Some clones in this sample may be carry-over from other donors' samples.

This chain uses TRBV6-6 with TRBJ1-1; 7 bases line up with TRBD1. The CDR3 has 14 amino acids. Germline trimming cut 3 bases from V and 6 bases from J; bases unmatched to any gene: 7. CDR1 and CDR2 (germline): MNHNY, SVGAGI (reference sequence). In nucleotides, the CDR3 is TGTGCCAGCAGTTATCCAGACAGGGATGCTGAAGCTTTCTTT. Translation: CASSYPDRDAEAFF.

This clone has a single count. The gene calls are TRBV28 and TRBJ2-1; 12 bases fit TRBD2. CDR3 length: 17 amino acids. V dropped 5 bases and J dropped 7; count of bases not matched to a gene: 12. The germline CDR1 and CDR2 sequences are MDHEN and SYDVKM. CDR3 in amino acids: CASSTFWLAGGRNEQFF. For the CDR3, the DNA is TGTGCCAGCAGTACCTTCTGGCTAGCGGGGGGGAGGAATGAGCAGTTCTTC.

The chain recombines TRBV21-1 with TRBJ1-2; whether TRBD1, the table's D call, matches the DNA was not checked. TRBV21-1 is noted as a pseudogene. The CDR3 spans 19 residues. The CDR3: CASSPYDRTTHLRNYGYTF. CDR3 nucleotide sequence: TGTGCCAGCAGCCCATACGACAGGACCACCCACCTACGGAACTATGGCTACACCTTC.

The chain recombines TRBV7-3 with TRBJ2-7, with TRBD2 matching 7 bases. The CDR3 totals 15 residues. After removal of 1 base from V and 3 bases from J, the junction contained 6 bases not matched to a gene. Germline CDR1 is SGHTA and CDR2 is FQGTGA. CDR3: CASSLMDGGYYEQYF. DNA of the CDR3: TGTGCCAGCAGCTTAATGGACGGGGGGTACTACGAGCAGTACTTC.

This rearrangement joins TRBV11-2 to TRBJ1-6; 9 bases fit TRBD1. V dropped 11 bases and J dropped 8; count of bases not matched to a gene: 13. This CDR3 is built from 15 residues. Germline values: CDR1 SGHAT, CDR2 FQNNGV. CDR3 region: CARVNVTGGYSPLHF. CDR3 in DNA: TGTGCCCGCGTCAATGTGACAGGGGGTTATTCACCCCTCCACTTT.

The V call is TRBV5-6, the J call TRBJ2-7, with no clear D. Germline assignment: CDR1 SGHDT and CDR2 YYEEEE. V lost 2 bases, J lost 2 bases, and 5 bases lay in between. The CDR3 covers 12 residues. The CDR3 DNA sequence: TGTGCCAGCAGCTTAACGGCCTACGAGCAGTACTTC. Amino acid sequence: CASSLTAYEQYF.

In nucleotides, the CDR3 is TGTGCCAGTAGTATGACGGCCCAAGAGGAACTGTTTTTT. It is translated as CASSMTAQEELFF. This chain connects TRBV19 to TRBJ1-4; D unresolved. The ends were cut back, 3 bases at V and 12 bases at J, with 14 bases in the middle. The CDR3 has 13 amino acids. Germline CDR1 and CDR2: LNHDA and SQIVND (reference sequence).

This chain links TRBV5-6 with TRBJ2-7, with TRBD1 as a possible D gene (6 bases). The germline V and J ends were trimmed by 4 bases and 3 bases, with 14 bases remaining between them. Germline-derived CDR1 and CDR2 are SGHDT and YYEEEE. The CDR3 sequence is 14 residues long. The DNA of the CDR3 is TGTGCCAGCAGCGACCTCTACAGGGTCTACGAGCAGTACTTC. Its translation is CASSDLYRVYEQYF. The whole variable domain, remainder taken from reference TRBV5-6 and TRBJ2-7, is DAGVTQSPTHLIKTRGQQVTLRCSPKSGHDTVSWYQQALGQGPQFIFQYYEEEERQRGNFPDRFSGHQFPNYSSELNVNALLLGDSALYLCASSDLYRVYEQYFGPGTRLTVT.

The chain is built from TRBV5-1 and TRBJ1-6; D possibly corresponds to TRBD1 (5 bases). Germline CDR1 and CDR2: SGHRS and YFSETQ. The V end was cut by 3 bases, the J end by 10 bases, with 11 bases between. This CDR3 region has 13 residues. DNA for the CDR3: TGCGCCAGCAGCTCGGTCGGGGGATCACCCCTCCACTTT. The encoded protein is CASSSVGGSPLHF.

There are a few counts of this clone. The DNA of the CDR3 is TGTGCCAGCAGTGAAGGCGACTCGAGAGACACTGAAGCTTTCTTT. Its translation is CASSEGDSRDTEAFF. V is TRBV6-1 and J is TRBJ1-1; no clear D. The CDR3 extends over 15 amino acids. V was pared by 1 base and J by 3 bases, with 12 bases between. CDR1 MNHNS and CDR2 SASEGT come from the germline V gene.

The chain uses TRBV6-1 and TRBJ1-1; 9 bases map to TRBD1. The germline CDR1 and CDR2 sequences are MNHNS and SASEGT. J lost 3 bases, V lost 6 bases, and 5 bases had no gene match. The CDR3 has 14 amino acids. Here the CDR3 DNA reads TGTGCCAGCAGAGCGACAGGGGGGTACACTGAAGCTTTCTTT. Translation gives CASRATGGYTEAFF.

The chain carries TRBV28 and TRBJ1-2; TRBD1 aligns across 12 bases. Looked up from germline, CDR1 is MDHEN and CDR2 is SYDVKM. V was clipped by 11 bases and J by 7 bases; unmatched bases: 5. The CDR3 has 12 amino acids. CDR3 protein: CAGGQGAAGYTF. The CDR3 bases are TGTGCCGGGGGACAGGGGGCCGCTGGCTACACCTTC.

The gene calls are TRBV19 and TRBJ1-2; D unresolved. Germline V gene data show CDR1 as LNHDA and CDR2 as SQIVND (reference sequence). The CDR3 totals 14 residues. Trimming left V 3 bases short and J 5 bases short, with 13 bases between. CDR3: CASSIRSVLYGYTF. The CDR3 nucleotides are TGTGCCAGTAGTATCCGGTCCGTCCTATATGGCTACACCTTC.

The V and J genes are TRBV27 and TRBJ1-6, with 9 bases aligning to TRBD1. Unmatched junction bases numbered 9, after V lost 6 bases and J lost 9 bases. The germline V gene has CDR1 MNHEY and CDR2 SMNVEV (reference sequence). The CDR3 sequence is 15 residues long. DNA for the CDR3: TGTGCCAGCAGGCCGGCGAGGACAGGGGTTTCACCCCTCCACTTT. Translation: CASRPARTGVSPLHF.

The rearrangement uses TRBV6-1 and TRBJ1-5, with 8 bases aligning to TRBD1. This CDR3 is built from 14 residues. The germline V gene encodes CDR1 MNHNS and CDR2 SASEGT. J gave up 7 bases and V 3 bases, and 5 bases lay outside the gene matches. The DNA of the CDR3 is TGTGCCAGCAGTGATTCAGGGGGCGTACAGCCCCAGCATTTT. It codes for CASSDSGGVQPQHF.

J is TRBJ2-7 and V is TRBV13; D possibly corresponds to TRBD1 (6 bases). The V gene's germline CDR1 is PRHDT and CDR2 FYEKMQ (reference sequence). The CDR3 totals 15 residues. V gave up 6 bases and J gave up 0 bases, with 15 bases separating them. In DNA form, the CDR3 reads TGTGCCAGCAGGCCATCGACAGGAAACTCCTACGAGCAGTACTTC. It translates to CASRPSTGNSYEQYF. Full variable domain (missing parts from reference TRBV13 and TRBJ2-7): AAGVIQSPRHLIKEKRETATLKCYPIPRHDTVYWYQQGPGQDPQFLISFYEKMQSDKGSIPDRFSAQQFSDYHSELNMSSLELGDSALYFCASRPSTGNSYEQYFGPGTRLTVT.

This clone was detected once. The chain joins TRBV28 to TRBJ2-5; 10 bases align to TRBD1. The CDR3 covers 15 residues. The J segment lost 11 bases and the V segment lost 2 bases, leaving 11 bases of the junction unmatched. Germline assignment: CDR1 MDHEN and CDR2 SYDVKM. The CDR3 reads CASSLRGQGRWEQYF. In DNA, the CDR3 is TGTGCCAGCAGTTTACGGGGACAGGGGCGCTGGGAGCAGTACTTC.

V gene TRBV5-4 combines with J gene TRBJ1-5, with TRBD1 matching 9 bases. The CDR3 covers 16 residues. V shed 0 bases and J 4 bases; nucleotides not matched to a gene: 5. Germline CDR1 SGHNT, CDR2 YYREEE (reference sequence). The CDR3 is CASSLDRGLGNQPQHF. The CDR3 DNA reads TGTGCCAGCAGCTTGGACAGGGGGCTAGGGAATCAGCCCCAGCATTTT.

This clone has just a few counts. CDR3 in amino acids: CASWDSRSSGNTIYF. DNA for the CDR3: TGTGCCAGCTGGGACAGCCGGAGCTCTGGAAACACCATATATTTT. The genes are TRBV19 and TRBJ1-3; 7 bases fit TRBD1. The CDR3 is made up of 15 amino acids. Germline V CDR1 and CDR2: LNHDA, SQIVND (reference sequence). The ends lost 9 bases at V and 0 bases at J; junction bases unmatched: 8.

This chain links TRBV18 with TRBJ1-3; a weak D match, TRBD1 (5 bases). CDR3 length: 17 amino acids. V lost 4 bases and J lost 2, with 18 bases in between. Germline values: CDR1 KGHSH, CDR2 LQKENI. CDR3 sequence: CASSLYSIRAAGNTIYF. The CDR3 bases are TGTGCCAGCTCACTATACTCCATCAGGGCTGCTGGAAACACCATATATTTT.

This chain's CDR3 is CASSQGERQAEKLFF. CDR3 nucleotide sequence: TGCGCCAGCAGCCAAGGAGAGAGACAGGCTGAAAAACTGTTTTTT. This chain joins TRBV4-3 and TRBJ1-4; possible D gene TRBD1, 6 bases. Germline V gene lookup returns CDR1 LGHNA and CDR2 YSLEER. The CDR3 consists of 15 residues. V was shortened by 1 base and J by 7 bases, with 13 bases between the two germline ends.

The DNA for the CDR3 is TGTGCCAGCAGCCGGGACAATCAAAAACTGTTTTTT. Translation gives CASSRDNQKLFF. The chain employs TRBV7-9 and TRBJ1-4; D perhaps matches TRBD1 (6 bases). Germline CDR1 SEHNR, CDR2 FQNEAQ (reference sequence). CDR3 length equals 12 residues. Trimming removed 5 bases from V and 9 bases from J, with 10 bases in between.

The V and J genes are TRBV7-2 and TRBJ2-3; 12 bases fit TRBD2. Germline CDR1 and CDR2: SGHTA and FQGNSA. The CDR3 covers 15 residues. V lost 6 bases, J lost 7 bases, and 8 bases stayed unmatched. The CDR3 here is CASSLTSGGIHTQYF. In nucleotides, the CDR3 is TGTGCCAGCAGTCTCACTAGCGGGGGGATTCATACGCAGTATTTT.

V usage is TRBV11-3 and J usage is TRBJ2-3; D perhaps matches TRBD2 (5 bases). In germline, CDR1 is SGHNT, CDR2 YENEEA. V shed 2 bases and J shed 3 bases, with 12 bases lying between them. The CDR3 extends over 15 amino acids. The CDR3 nucleotides read TGTGCCAGCAGCTTATCTAGCCAGAGAACAGATACGCAGTATTTT. Amino acid sequence: CASSLSSQRTDTQYF.

This clone appeared a few times. The V call is TRBV6-1, the J call TRBJ2-2, with a weak D call TRBD2 (5 bases). Germline CDR1 and CDR2: MNHNS and SASEGT. Trimming removed 6 bases from V and 11 bases from J, with 10 bases in between. There are 11 residues in the CDR3. The CDR3 is CASSLGEELFF. In DNA, the CDR3 is TGTGCCAGCAGCCTCGGGGAAGAGCTGTTTTTT.

This clone has only a few counts. This chain uses TRBV10-3 with TRBJ1-5; the D gene is possibly TRBD1 (6 bases). Germline V CDR1 and CDR2: ENHRY, SYGVKD. V was trimmed by 10 bases and J by 6 bases, leaving 19 bases between them. The CDR3 consists of 14 residues. Here the CDR3 reads CASSLTGIGQPQHF. The DNA for the CDR3 is TGTGCCAGCAGCCTCACAGGGATCGGTCAGCCCCAGCATTTT.

The chain uses TRBV7-9 and TRBJ2-1; D is unresolved. V dropped 5 bases and J dropped 8 bases, with 10 bases sitting between them. The CDR3 runs to 12 residues. The V gene's germline CDR1 is SEHNR and CDR2 FQNEAQ (reference sequence). CDR3 residues: CASSADWYEQFF. In DNA, the CDR3 is TGTGCCAGCAGCGCTGACTGGTATGAGCAGTTCTTC.